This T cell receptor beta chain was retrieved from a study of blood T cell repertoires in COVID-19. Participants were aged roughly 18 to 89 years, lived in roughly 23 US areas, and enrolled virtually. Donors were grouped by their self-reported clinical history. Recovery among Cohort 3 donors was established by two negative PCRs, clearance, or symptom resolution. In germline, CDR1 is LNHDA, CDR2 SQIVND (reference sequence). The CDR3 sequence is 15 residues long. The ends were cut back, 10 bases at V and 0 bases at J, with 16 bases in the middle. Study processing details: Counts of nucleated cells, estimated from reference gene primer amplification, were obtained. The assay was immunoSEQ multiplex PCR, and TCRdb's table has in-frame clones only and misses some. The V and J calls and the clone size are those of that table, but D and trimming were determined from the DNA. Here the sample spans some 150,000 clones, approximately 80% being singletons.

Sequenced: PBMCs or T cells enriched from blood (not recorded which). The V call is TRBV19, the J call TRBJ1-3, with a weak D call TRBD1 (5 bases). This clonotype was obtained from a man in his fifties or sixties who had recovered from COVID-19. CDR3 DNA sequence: TGTGCCACCGGACAACAGGTTTCCTCTGGAAACACCATATATTTT. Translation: CATGQQVSSGNTIYF.